This T cell receptor beta chain was obtained from a study of T cell repertoires in cytomegalovirus infection. Study-level information: CMV epitopes, recently identified HLA-C-restricted and well-studied HLA-B-restricted, were used. Findings of the study overall: In two of eight donors, the top clonotype was HLA-C-restricted CMV-specific.

The CDR3 loop spans 14 amino acids. The V end lost 1 base, the J end lost 2 bases, and 8 bases lay between the germline ends. Germline values: CDR1 KGHSH, CDR2 LQKENI. This clonotype has a handful of counts. No antigen is known for it. TCRdb re-derived calls from the reads in MiXCR, one entry per CDR3 protein. The data hold approximately 120,000 distinct CDR3 sequences, with around 30% observed a single time. The V and J genes are TRBV18 and TRBJ1-1; a possible D gene is TRBD1 (5 bases). The source was CD8+ T cells from cultured PBMCs, collected from culture after CMV antigen stimulation. The sequence came from a human donor in good health (CMV status not recorded). Some clones in this sample may be carry-over from other donors' samples. The CDR3 protein is CASSPRGGNTEAFF. CDR3 coding DNA: TGTGCCAGCTCACCACGGGGGGGTAACACTGAAGCTTTCTTT.